This is a list of T cell receptor beta chains from one sample in a study of T-cell reconstitution after alpha-beta-depleted transplantation in children. From the PCR reads, TCRdb called clonotypes with MiXCR, one entry per CDR3 protein. The sample holds approximately 70,000 distinct CDR3 sequences; 4.9% are singletons and the top ten take approximately 17%. The sequenced sample was PBMCs, mostly from graft donor cells, obtained 180 days after TCRalphabeta/CD19-depleted stem cell transplant. These receptors originate from a boy under two years old who had a stem cell transplant for acute myeloid leukemia, so the T cells may come from the graft donor. CDR3s include the opening cysteine and the closing phenylalanine or tryptophan. The order of the fields is V gene, J gene, clone size, D gene, CDR3 protein, CDR3 DNA. The D gene is left open where the match is weak. Clone size is not always given. Where it is, it says once, few, many or a class for expanded clones.

V gene: TRBV2; J gene: TRBJ2-7; clone size: many; D gene: TRBD1; CDR3 protein: CASTEQGASSYEQYF; CDR3 DNA: TGTGCCAGCACTGAGCAGGGGGCGAGCTCCTACGAGCAGTACTTC
V gene: TRBV7-2; J gene: TRBJ2-2; clone size: many; D gene: NA; CDR3 protein: CASSFTGELFF; CDR3 DNA: TGTGCCAGCAGCTTCACCGGGGAGCTGTTTTTT
V gene: TRBV27; J gene: TRBJ2-4; clone size: many; D gene: NA; CDR3 protein: CASSSLDLAKNIQYF; CDR3 DNA: TGTGCCAGCAGTTCTCTAGATCTAGCCAAAAACATTCAGTACTTC
V gene: TRBV11-3; J gene: TRBJ2-1; clone size: many; D gene: TRBD2; CDR3 protein: CASRPGGASYNEQFF; CDR3 DNA: TGTGCCAGCAGACCCGGGGGGGCCTCCTACAATGAGCAGTTCTTC
V gene: TRBV2; J gene: TRBJ1-2; clone size: many; D gene: NA; CDR3 protein: CASRPGTDYGYTF; CDR3 DNA: TGTGCCAGCAGGCCCGGGACCGACTATGGCTACACCTTC
V gene: TRBV10-2; J gene: TRBJ2-2; clone size: many; D gene: NA; CDR3 protein: CASMSDLNTGELFF; CDR3 DNA: TGCGCCAGCATGTCGGACCTGAACACCGGGGAGCTGTTTTTT
V gene: TRBV4-3; J gene: TRBJ1-2; clone size: many; D gene: NA; CDR3 protein: CASSQESGYTF; CDR3 DNA: TGCGCCAGCAGCCAAGAGAGTGGCTACACCTTC
V gene: TRBV5-1; J gene: TRBJ2-7; clone size: many; D gene: NA; CDR3 protein: CASSFRAGLAYEQYF; CDR3 DNA: TGCGCCAGCAGCTTCAGGGCGGGGTTGGCCTACGAGCAGTACTTC
V gene: TRBV12-3/TRBV12-4; J gene: TRBJ2-1; clone size: many; D gene: NA; CDR3 protein: CASSFSLSEQFF; CDR3 DNA: TGTGCCAGCAGTTTCTCGCTTTCTGAGCAGTTCTTC
V gene: TRBV12-3/TRBV12-4; J gene: TRBJ2-2; clone size: many; D gene: NA; CDR3 protein: CASSLIVAGELFF; CDR3 DNA: TGTGCCAGCAGTTTAATAGTGGCCGGGGAGCTGTTTTTT
V gene: TRBV20-1; J gene: TRBJ1-5; clone size: few; D gene: TRBD1; CDR3 protein: CCARDRGVLFSPQHF; CDR3 DNA: TGCTGTGCCCGGGACAGGGGAGTACTCTTCAGCCCCCAGCATTTT
V gene: TRBV20-1; J gene: TRBJ2-2; clone size: many; D gene: NA; CDR3 protein: CSAKAENTGELFF; CDR3 DNA: TGCAGTGCTAAGGCTGAGAACACCGGGGAGCTGTTTTTT
V gene: TRBV5-1; J gene: TRBJ2-1; clone size: many; D gene: NA; CDR3 protein: CASSRPSSYNEQFF; CDR3 DNA: TGCGCCAGCAGCCGGCCTAGTTCCTACAATGAGCAGTTCTTC
V gene: TRBV27; J gene: TRBJ1-2; clone size: many; D gene: NA; CDR3 protein: CASSSRGTRGYGYTF; CDR3 DNA: TGTGCCAGCAGTTCGAGGGGTACCCGAGGGTATGGCTACACCTTC
V gene: TRBV3-1; J gene: TRBJ2-1; clone size: many; D gene: NA; CDR3 protein: CASSQDYHEQFF; CDR3 DNA: TGTGCCAGCAGCCAGGACTATCATGAGCAGTTCTTC
V gene: TRBV7-8; J gene: TRBJ2-3; clone size: many; D gene: NA; CDR3 protein: CASSLVPAYTQYF; CDR3 DNA: TGTGCCAGCAGCTTAGTACCAGCATATACGCAGTATTTT
V gene: TRBV28; J gene: TRBJ1-2; clone size: many; D gene: NA; CDR3 protein: CASSSLANYGYTF; CDR3 DNA: TGTGCCAGCAGTTCCTTAGCTAACTATGGCTACACCTTC
V gene: TRBV27; J gene: TRBJ1-2; clone size: many; D gene: NA; CDR3 protein: CATLEGTGYTF; CDR3 DNA: TGTGCCACCTTGGAGGGGACGGGCTACACCTTC
V gene: TRBV7-2; J gene: TRBJ1-3; clone size: NA; D gene: NA; CDR3 protein: CASSPVHGNTIYF; CDR3 DNA: TGTGCCAGCAGCCCGGTCCACGGAAACACCATATATTTT
V gene: TRBV7-2; J gene: TRBJ2-6; clone size: many; D gene: TRBD1; CDR3 protein: CASSPGTGLAGANVLTF; CDR3 DNA: TGTGCCAGCAGCCCCGGGACAGGGTTGGCTGGGGCCAACGTCCTGACTTTC
V gene: TRBV14; J gene: TRBJ2-7; clone size: many; D gene: NA; CDR3 protein: CASSQGLAILPAYEQYF; CDR3 DNA: TGTGCCAGCAGCCAAGGGTTGGCCATCCTCCCCGCCTACGAGCAGTACTTC
V gene: TRBV5-1; J gene: TRBJ1-3; clone size: many; D gene: NA; CDR3 protein: CASSLAGTSNGNTIYF; CDR3 DNA: TGCGCCAGCAGCTTGGCCGGAACATCGAATGGAAACACCATATATTTT
V gene: TRBV5-1; J gene: TRBJ2-2; clone size: many; D gene: TRBD1; CDR3 protein: CASRPTGVWTGELFF; CDR3 DNA: TGCGCCAGCAGACCTACAGGGGTGTGGACCGGGGAGCTGTTTTTT
V gene: TRBV20-1; J gene: TRBJ2-5; clone size: many; D gene: NA; CDR3 protein: CSARDRLGLLAKETQYF; CDR3 DNA: TGCAGTGCTAGAGATAGGTTGGGACTCCTGGCAAAAGAGACCCAGTACTTC
V gene: TRBV11-2; J gene: TRBJ2-2; clone size: NA; D gene: TRBD2; CDR3 protein: CASSLSGGNTGELFF; CDR3 DNA: TGTGCCAGCAGCCTTTCGGGGGGGAACACCGGGGAGCTGTTTTTT
V gene: TRBV6-5; J gene: TRBJ2-7; clone size: many; D gene: TRBD1; CDR3 protein: CASRDRAEQYF; CDR3 DNA: TGTGCCAGCCGGGACAGGGCCGAGCAGTACTTC
V gene: TRBV20-1; J gene: TRBJ2-3; clone size: NA; D gene: TRBD1; CDR3 protein: CSAQDRGGADTQYF; CDR3 DNA: TGCAGTGCCCAGGACAGGGGCGGGGCAGATACGCAGTATTTT
V gene: TRBV11-2; J gene: TRBJ2-1; clone size: many; D gene: TRBD2; CDR3 protein: CASSLGLAGGTYNEQFF; CDR3 DNA: TGTGCCAGCAGCTTGGGACTAGCGGGGGGAACCTACAATGAGCAGTTCTTC
V gene: TRBV7-8; J gene: TRBJ2-1; clone size: many; D gene: TRBD1; CDR3 protein: CASSLLLTTDRETFF; CDR3 DNA: TGTGCCAGCAGCTTACTACTCACTACTGACAGGGAGACGTTCTTC
V gene: TRBV20-1; J gene: TRBJ2-7; clone size: many; D gene: NA; CDR3 protein: CSALSLYEQYF; CDR3 DNA: TGCAGTGCTCTTTCCCTCTACGAGCAGTACTTC
V gene: TRBV29-1; J gene: TRBJ2-1; clone size: medium-sized; D gene: TRBD2; CDR3 protein: CSVIAGGSYNEQFF; CDR3 DNA: TGCAGCGTGATAGCGGGGGGCTCTTACAATGAGCAGTTCTTC
V gene: TRBV12-5; J gene: TRBJ2-1; clone size: many; D gene: TRBD1; CDR3 protein: CASYDRDSYNEQFF; CDR3 DNA: TGTGCTAGTTACGACAGGGATTCCTACAATGAGCAGTTCTTC
V gene: TRBV11-2; J gene: TRBJ2-1; clone size: many; D gene: NA; CDR3 protein: CASSSIRGSSYNEQFF; CDR3 DNA: TGTGCCAGCAGCTCAATCCGTGGAAGCTCCTACAATGAGCAGTTCTTC
V gene: TRBV28; J gene: TRBJ2-5; clone size: many; D gene: TRBD2; CDR3 protein: CASSLGPWTSGEETQYF; CDR3 DNA: TGTGCCAGCAGTTTAGGACCCTGGACTAGCGGTGAAGAGACCCAGTACTTC
V gene: TRBV3-1; J gene: TRBJ1-1; clone size: many; D gene: TRBD1; CDR3 protein: CASSQGRGRTEAFF; CDR3 DNA: TGTGCCAGCAGCCAAGGCAGGGGGAGGACTGAAGCTTTCTTT
V gene: TRBV11-2; J gene: TRBJ2-2; clone size: many; D gene: TRBD1; CDR3 protein: CASSLVGTGGRGELFF; CDR3 DNA: TGTGCCAGCAGCTTAGTAGGGACAGGGGGACGTGGGGAGCTGTTTTTT
V gene: TRBV3-1; J gene: TRBJ2-1; clone size: many; D gene: TRBD2; CDR3 protein: CASSLERGVSYNEQFF; CDR3 DNA: TGTGCCAGCAGCCTTGAGCGGGGGGTCTCCTACAATGAGCAGTTCTTC
V gene: TRBV29-1; J gene: TRBJ2-3; clone size: many; D gene: NA; CDR3 protein: CSVWAQHSDTQYF; CDR3 DNA: TGCAGCGTTTGGGCGCAGCACTCAGATACGCAGTATTTT
V gene: TRBV12-3/TRBV12-4; J gene: TRBJ1-2; clone size: many; D gene: NA; CDR3 protein: CASSLATGYPYGYTF; CDR3 DNA: TGTGCCAGCAGTTTAGCCACAGGGTACCCTTATGGCTACACCTTC
V gene: TRBV4-1; J gene: TRBJ1-4; clone size: many; D gene: TRBD1; CDR3 protein: CASSPYRGPQEKLFF; CDR3 DNA: TGCGCCAGCAGCCCTTACAGGGGCCCACAGGAAAAACTGTTTTTT
V gene: TRBV7-2; J gene: TRBJ2-2; clone size: many; D gene: NA; CDR3 protein: CASSPANTGELFF; CDR3 DNA: TGTGCCAGCAGCCCCGCGAACACCGGGGAGCTGTTTTTT